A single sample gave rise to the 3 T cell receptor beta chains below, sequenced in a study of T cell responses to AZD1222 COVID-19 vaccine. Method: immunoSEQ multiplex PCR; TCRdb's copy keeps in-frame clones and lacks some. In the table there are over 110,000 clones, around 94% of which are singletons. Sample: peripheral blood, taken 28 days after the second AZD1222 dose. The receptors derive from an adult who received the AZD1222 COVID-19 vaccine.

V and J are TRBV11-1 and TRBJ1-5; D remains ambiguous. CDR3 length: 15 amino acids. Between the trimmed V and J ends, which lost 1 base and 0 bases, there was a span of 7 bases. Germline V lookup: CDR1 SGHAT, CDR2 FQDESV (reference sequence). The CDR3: CASSLDGNSNQPQHF. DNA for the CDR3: TGTGCCAGCAGCTTAGACGGAAATAGCAATCAGCCCCAGCATTTT.

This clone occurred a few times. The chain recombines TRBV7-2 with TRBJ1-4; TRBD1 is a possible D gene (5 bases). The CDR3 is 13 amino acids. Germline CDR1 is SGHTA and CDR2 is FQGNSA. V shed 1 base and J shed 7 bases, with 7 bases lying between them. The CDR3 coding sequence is TGTGCCAGCAGCTTAGGGGGGGGTGAAAAACTGTTTTTT. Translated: CASSLGGGEKLFF.

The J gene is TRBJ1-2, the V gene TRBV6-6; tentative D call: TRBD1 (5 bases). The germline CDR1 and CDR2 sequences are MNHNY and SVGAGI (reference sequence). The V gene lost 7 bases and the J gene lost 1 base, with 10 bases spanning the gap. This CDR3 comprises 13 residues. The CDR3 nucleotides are TGTGCCAGCACTCCACAGGATAACTATGGCTACACCTTC. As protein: CASTPQDNYGYTF.